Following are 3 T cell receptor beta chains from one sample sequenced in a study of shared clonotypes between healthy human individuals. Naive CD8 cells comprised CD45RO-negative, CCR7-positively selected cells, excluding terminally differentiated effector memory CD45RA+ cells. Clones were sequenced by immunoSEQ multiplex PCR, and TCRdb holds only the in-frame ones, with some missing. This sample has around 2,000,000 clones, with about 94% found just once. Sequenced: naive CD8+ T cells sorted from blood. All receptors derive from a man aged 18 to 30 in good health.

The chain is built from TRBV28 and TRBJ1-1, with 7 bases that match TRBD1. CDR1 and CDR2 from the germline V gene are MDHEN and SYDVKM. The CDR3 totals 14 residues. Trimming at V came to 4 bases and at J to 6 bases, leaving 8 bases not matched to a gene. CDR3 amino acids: CASSSGTVVAEAFF. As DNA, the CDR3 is TGTGCCAGCAGTTCCGGGACAGTTGTCGCTGAAGCTTTCTTT.

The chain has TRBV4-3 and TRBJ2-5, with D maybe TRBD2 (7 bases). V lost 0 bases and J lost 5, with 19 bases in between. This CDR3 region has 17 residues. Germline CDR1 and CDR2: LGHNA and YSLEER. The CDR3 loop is CASSQDLGGRADETQYF. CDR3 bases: TGCGCCAGCAGCCAAGATTTAGGGGGGAGGGCCGATGAGACCCAGTACTTC.

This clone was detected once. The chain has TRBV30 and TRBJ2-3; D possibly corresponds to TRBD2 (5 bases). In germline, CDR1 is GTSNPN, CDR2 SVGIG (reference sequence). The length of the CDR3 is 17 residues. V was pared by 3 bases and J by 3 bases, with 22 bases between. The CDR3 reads CAWRPSRTGILTDTQYF. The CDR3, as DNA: TGTGCCTGGAGGCCCAGTCGGACGGGGATTTTGACAGATACGCAGTATTTT.